A selection of T cell receptor beta chains follows, all from one sample in a study of blood T cell repertoires in COVID-19. Libraries were prepared by immunoSEQ multiplex PCR; TCRdb keeps only in-frame clonotypes and omits some of them. The sample yields fewer than 300,000 clones, roughly nine tenths seen once. The specimen sequenced was peripheral blood. These receptors were taken from a woman between 25 and 40 years old with COVID-19, enrolled during active disease. The CDR3 runs from the conserved cysteine through the conserved F or W.

J,V,CDR3
TRBJ2-4,TRBV6-5,CASSSGLAGGGNIQYF
TRBJ1-4,TRBV5-4,CASSPGQNNEKLFF
TRBJ1-6,TRBV4-1,CASSPSGQGISSYNSPLHF
TRBJ2-1,TRBV25-1,CASSEYRVARANEQFF
TRBJ1-1,TRBV6-2/TRBV6-3,CASSRGQGRGAFF
TRBJ2-1,TRBV4-1,CASSLTESSYNEQFF
TRBJ2-7,TRBV7-9,CASSSPPHEQYF
TRBJ1-5,TRBV11-2,CASSLDPQGNQPQHF
TRBJ1-1,TRBV20-1,CSASRATEAFF
TRBJ2-7,TRBV5-1,CASSLGNRAPGEEQYF
TRBJ2-7,TRBV27,CASSSRLVGTYEQYF
TRBJ2-5,TRBV5-1,CASSSGGETQYF
TRBJ1-1,TRBV6-5,CAIRTGLNTEAFF
TRBJ2-7,TRBV11-2,CASSSGTGGYEQYF
TRBJ1-5,TRBV19,CASRLDRASNQPQHF
TRBJ2-3,TRBV5-1,CASSLAQGTDTQYF
TRBJ2-7,TRBV11-1,CASSFASGSYEQYF
TRBJ2-5,TRBV10-3,CAIGVEYQETQYF
TRBJ2-7,TRBV3-1/TRBV3-2,CASSPARGAEQYF
TRBJ1-2,TRBV10-1,CASSPGQASRYGYTF
TRBJ1-3,TRBV2,CASSLEGVGNTIYF
TRBJ2-1,TRBV6-1,CASSEAPQGYNEQFF
TRBJ2-7,TRBV7-6,CASSLQGYEQYF
TRBJ2-7,TRBV2,CASSTSDRGGEQYF
TRBJ2-5,TRBV19,CASSTLPAGAQETQYF
TRBJ1-1,TRBV5-1,CASSMGGTGSGTEAFF
TRBJ2-2,TRBV12-3/TRBV12-4,CASSFAVAGELFF
TRBJ2-7,TRBV29-1,CSVTRPSINEQYF
TRBJ2-5,TRBV5-1,CASSLGGGLETQYF
TRBJ1-2,TRBV13,CASSSSGFGYTF
TRBJ1-1,TRBV3-1/TRBV3-2,CASSLNPSGTGVGAFF
TRBJ2-1,TRBV6-5,CASSTDRSSDNEQFF
TRBJ1-5,TRBV6-1,CASSESWLGGYSNQPQHF
TRBJ2-3,TRBV7-7,CASSLETSGLDTQYF
TRBJ1-4,TRBV3-1/TRBV3-2,CASSRQGSYEKLFF
TRBJ2-7,TRBV10-1,CASRATSGPSYEQYF
TRBJ1-3,TRBV10-3,CASWDSSGNTIYF
TRBJ1-2,TRBV20-1,CSATNPVPSF
TRBJ2-5,TRBV18,CASSPGQGETQYF
TRBJ2-7,TRBV9,CASSRGSWQYF
TRBJ1-1,TRBV5-1,CASSLDLGRIVTEAFF
TRBJ2-2,TRBV5-4,CASSSLAGGLNTGELFF
TRBJ2-5,TRBV18,CASSPSTSGVLETQYF
TRBJ1-2,TRBV4-1,CASSQEATGLVGGYTF
TRBJ2-1,TRBV6-4,CASSDGGAYNEQFF
TRBJ2-5,TRBV11-3,CASSLDGADDQETQYF
TRBJ2-3,TRBV29-1,CSVEEGLAGGTDTQYF
TRBJ2-7,TRBV3-1/TRBV3-2,CASSQTREQYF
TRBJ1-1,TRBV12-3/TRBV12-4,CASLGPSRAFF
TRBJ1-6,TRBV7-9,CASSFVDNSPLHF
TRBJ1-2,TRBV11-2,CASSSSGQTSYYGYTF
TRBJ2-3,TRBV24-1,CATNRSGGTPGSTDTQYF
TRBJ2-1,TRBV11-1,CASSSGQGGTYNEQFF
TRBJ2-5,TRBV19,CASRGLAGGPQETQYF
TRBJ2-2,TRBV18,CASSPRFGTQDTGELFF
TRBJ1-6,TRBV7-8,CASSSETAYNSPLHF
TRBJ2-3,TRBV3-1/TRBV3-2,CASSQTGGSPDTQYF
TRBJ1-2,TRBV2,CAIYLSQGALVYGYTF
TRBJ1-2,TRBV5-5,CASSPSSGGNGIYGYTF